The rows below give T cell receptor beta chains drawn from one sample of a study of T cells after posttransplantation cyclophosphamide. Profiling relied on immunoSEQ multiplex PCR, and the TCRdb table lists in-frame clones only, not all of them. Of fewer than 40,000 clones listed, approximately 90% are singletons. Sequencing was performed on PBMCs. These receptors all come from a middle-aged woman with a blood cancer, CMV-positive, and with a related stem cell donor. Both conserved end residues are part of each CDR3. Each record gives: D gene, V gene, CDR3 protein. A D gene is named only where the DNA matches it firmly.

>-|TRBV16
CASSQSIMDFQPQHF
>TRBD2|TRBV7-2
CASSLGERLAGGKYEQYF
>TRBD1|TRBV4-1
CASSQGQGTNTGELFF
>-|TRBV4-2
CASSQQGEGVNEKLFF
>TRBD1|TRBV11-1
CASSLTGGPSYEQYF
>-|TRBV7-9
CASSLGSYRQDSYNEQFF
>-|TRBV5-1
CASSLGTDSYNEQFF
>-|TRBV14
CASSQDITYYNSPLHF
>-|TRBV10-3
CAISADKNTGELFF
>TRBD1|TRBV2
CASSEVGTAQETQYF
>TRBD1|TRBV9
CASSVVWDRGTDTQYF
>-|TRBV5-5
CASSMSLRGNQPQHF
>TRBD1|TRBV7-9
CASSQGGGDGYTF
>TRBD1|TRBV5-1
CASSLQGAGTGELFF
>-|TRBV5-1
CASSPRLLSYEQYF
>-|TRBV14
CASSQATGYAGSGNTIYF
>TRBD1|TRBV13
CASSPPSGQGLAFF
>TRBD2|TRBV28
CASSLSSGGRGEQFF
>-|TRBV9
CASSVVSPENEQFF
>-|TRBV5-4
CASSPPDRNTEAFF
>TRBD2|TRBV11-3
CASSLGAGGRPDTQYF
>-|TRBV6-5
CASSYNTVPYNEQFF
>-|TRBV9
CASSVAGFGQPQHF
>-|TRBV27
CASRSGPGANVLTF
>TRBD1|TRBV4-1
CASSKFTGGEGGYTF
>TRBD2|TRBV7-9
CASSLAGGGAEDTQYF
>-|TRBV6-1
CASSGREWSTEAFF
>TRBD1|TRBV2
CASRLQGVAYEQYF
>-|TRBV6-5
CASSYADSLDTIYF
>TRBD1|TRBV5-1
CASSLGQGAGELFF
>-|TRBV29-1
CSGEGQLNTEAFF
>TRBD1|TRBV10-3
CAISEVGQSYEQYF
>TRBD2|TRBV5-1
CASSSPGQEGLAGGYNEQFF
>-|TRBV29-1
CSVPILTDNLDNEQFF
>TRBD1|TRBV5-4
CASSSTGDGYTF
>-|TRBV13
CASSSRFGEDGANVLTF
>TRBD1|TRBV7-3
CASSLGTVRTDTQYF
>-|TRBV27
CASSVGRGRETQYF
>TRBD1|TRBV11-3
CASSTQTGFGLREQFF
>TRBD2|TRBV7-8
CASSLELAGAGETQYF
>-|TRBV28
CASSLITHEQYF
>TRBD1|TRBV7-3
CASSATPGGATGYTF
>TRBD1|TRBV4-2
CASSQGWGTGSATEAFF
>TRBD1|TRBV6-5
CASSTRQGAWETQYF